A single sample gave rise to the 18 T cell receptor beta chains below, sequenced in a study of blood T cell repertoires in COVID-19 (TCRdb year 2020). Libraries were prepared through the immunoSEQ multiplex PCR assay. Drawn from immuneACCESS, this table holds only the in-frame rearrangements with V and J called that TCRdb kept. Clones are partly lost; checked studies trace under half to an unresolved V gene and leave the rest unexplained. Within this sample are approximately 300,000 clones, with around 90% of them counted one time only. Roughly 6.5% of the sample lies in the top ten. The sample consisted of peripheral blood. These receptor sequences come from a man between 18 and 29 years old who had recovered from COVID-19.

This clone came up a few times. V usage is TRBV5-1 and J usage is TRBJ2-7; TRBD2 matches at 9 bases. V trimming: 0 bases; J trimming: 0 bases; junction bases outside the gene matches: 1. Germline V gene lookup returns CDR1 SGHRS and CDR2 YFSETQ. This CDR3 contains 15 residues. In nucleotides, the CDR3 is TGCGCCAGCAGCTTGGATAGCGGGAGCTCCTACGAGCAGTACTTC. This codes for CASSLDSGSSYEQYF.

The chain uses TRBV18 and TRBJ2-3, with TRBD2 identical over 9 bases. The CDR3 consists of 19 residues. The V segment lost 2 bases and the J segment 4 bases; nucleotides outside the gene matches: 16. CDR1 is KGHSH, CDR2 LQKENI, per germline. CDR3 residues: CASSPVGLAGFYSADTQYF. The CDR3, as DNA: TGTGCCAGCTCACCAGTCGGCCTAGCGGGATTCTATAGTGCAGATACGCAGTATTTT.

The chain uses TRBV6-2 or TRBV6-3 and TRBJ1-2; the D gene is possibly TRBD1 (5 bases). This CDR3 contains 11 residues. Germline V CDR1 and CDR2: MNHEY, SVGEGT. Trimming took 5 bases from V and 12 from J, leaving 13 bases between them. CDR3 loop: CASSPGGVHTF. CDR3 sequence (DNA): TGTGCCAGCAGTCCCGGAGGGGTTCACACCTTC.

V usage is TRBV13 and J usage is TRBJ1-2; 8 bases align to TRBD1. The germline gives CDR1 PRHDT, CDR2 FYEKMQ (reference sequence). The CDR3 contains 17 residues. The junction had 18 bases not matched to a gene; V was cut back by 5 bases and J by 7 bases. The CDR3: CASSPISGSGTGGGYTF. The CDR3 DNA sequence: TGTGCCAGCAGCCCGATTAGCGGATCCGGGACAGGAGGTGGCTACACCTTC.

This chain connects TRBV20-1 to TRBJ1-2; D is possibly TRBD1 (5 bases). The CDR3 totals 11 residues. The germline V gene has CDR1 DFQATT and CDR2 SNEGSKA (reference sequence). V lost 6 bases, J lost 9 bases, and 14 bases lay in between. CDR3 nucleotides: TGCAGTGCCCCAGATCAGGGCAGCTACACCTTC. Translating gives CSAPDQGSYTF.

The sample holds one count of this clone. The chain is built from TRBV18 and TRBJ2-1, with D perhaps TRBD1 (6 bases). The CDR3 is 13 amino acids. The V and J ends lost 2 bases and 5 bases respectively, with 7 bases between them. Germline V gives CDR1 KGHSH, CDR2 LQKENI. Here the CDR3 DNA reads TGTGCCAGCTCACCAGGGACAAACAATGAGCAGTTCTTC. It encodes CASSPGTNNEQFF. The whole variable domain, filled in from reference TRBV18 and TRBJ2-1, reads NAGVMQNPRHLVRRRGQEARLRCSPMKGHSHVYWYRQLPEEGLKFMVYLQKENIIDESGMPKERFSAEFPKEGPSILRIQQVVRGDSAAYFCASSPGTNNEQFFGPGTRLTVL.

The rearrangement links TRBV19 to TRBJ2-7; 9 bases line up with TRBD1. From germline, CDR1 is LNHDA and CDR2 SQIVND (reference sequence). The V and J ends lost 5 bases and 4 bases, in that order; junction bases with no gene match: 6. The CDR3 loop spans 14 amino acids. CDR3 nucleotide sequence: TGTGCCAGTAGTTCCGGGACAGGGATTTACGAGCAGTACTTC. Residues: CASSSGTGIYEQYF.

CDR3 sequence reads: CASSMAPYNEQFF. The CDR3 DNA sequence: TGTGCCAGTAGTATGGCCCCTTACAATGAGCAGTTCTTC. The chain combines TRBV19 with TRBJ2-1; D remains ambiguous. The V end lost 3 bases, the J end lost 4 bases, and 7 bases lay between the germline ends. This CDR3 has 13 residues. CDR1 and CDR2 (germline): LNHDA, SQIVND (reference sequence).

The chain combines TRBV6-5 with TRBJ1-5, with D possibly being TRBD1 (5 bases). Looked up from germline, CDR1 is MNHEY and CDR2 is SVGAGI. The CDR3 is 15 amino acids. Trimming left V 6 bases short and J 8 bases short, with 20 bases between. CDR3 sequence reads: CASRTYDSPWEPQHF. CDR3 coding DNA: TGTGCCAGCAGAACCTATGACAGCCCGTGGGAGCCCCAGCATTTT.

This chain uses TRBV15 with TRBJ1-3; tentative D call: TRBD1 (5 bases). Trimming cost V 0 bases and J 4 bases, with 13 bases left between them. The CDR3 covers 16 residues. The germline gives CDR1 LNHNV, CDR2 YYDKDF (reference sequence). The CDR3 here is CATSRDRGMQGNTIYF. DNA for the CDR3: TGTGCCACCAGCAGAGATCGGGGGATGCAAGGAAACACCATATATTTT.

This rearrangement joins TRBV4-1 to TRBJ1-2, with 7 bases that match TRBD1. V lost 1 base and J lost 3; bases outside the gene matches: 11. CDR1 and CDR2 from the germline V gene are MGHRA and YSYEKL. The CDR3 is 17 residues long. The CDR3 nucleotides are TGCGCCAGCAGCCAAGTGACGTCCGGGACAGAATACTATGGCTACACCTTC. Protein sequence: CASSQVTSGTEYYGYTF.

The CDR3 DNA reads as TGTGCCAGTGGGGGGCCCGGGACAGGGACCTTTAGCAATCAGCCCCAGCATTTT. Translation: CASGGPGTGTFSNQPQHF. The genes are TRBV19 and TRBJ1-5; 9 positions match TRBD1. This CDR3 contains 18 residues. V lost 8 bases to trimming and J lost 0 bases; unmatched junction nucleotides: 14. CDR1 and CDR2 (germline): LNHDA, SQIVND (reference sequence). The entire variable domain, with the rest obtained from reference TRBV19 and TRBJ1-5, is as follows: DGGITQSPKYLFRKEGQNVTLSCEQNLNHDAMYWYRQDPGQGLRLIYYSQIVNDFQKGDIAEGYSVSREKKESFPLTVTSAQKNPTAFYLCASGGPGTGTFSNQPQHFGDGTRLSIL.

The chain is built from TRBV18 and TRBJ2-7; a possible D gene is TRBD1 (5 bases). V lost 3 bases and J 6 bases, leaving 12 bases between the germline ends. CDR3 length: 13 amino acids. Germline V CDR1 and CDR2: KGHSH, LQKENI. The CDR3, as DNA: TGTGCCAGCTCACCGACAGAACAGAGCGAGCAGTACTTC. Translated: CASSPTEQSEQYF.

V gene TRBV11-1 combines with J gene TRBJ1-1; D gene unclear. This CDR3 is built from 15 residues. The germline gives CDR1 SGHAT, CDR2 FQDESV (reference sequence). Deletions cut 1 base from V and 1 base from J, with 10 bases between. The CDR3 reads CASSLELGRNTEAFF. The CDR3 DNA reads as TGTGCCAGCAGCTTAGAACTAGGGAGGAACACTGAAGCTTTCTTT.

The rearrangement joins TRBV7-3 to TRBJ2-7; 10 nucleotides agree with TRBD1. The ends lost 4 bases at V and 4 bases at J; junction bases unmatched: 4. This CDR3 has 14 amino acids. Per the germline V gene, CDR1 is SGHTA and CDR2 is FQGTGA. The CDR3 spells CASSSGTGVYEQYF. The CDR3 nucleotides read TGTGCCAGCAGCTCCGGGACAGGGGTTTACGAGCAGTACTTC.

V gene TRBV19 combines with J gene TRBJ2-7; the D gene is possibly TRBD1 (7 bases). Germline V gives CDR1 LNHDA, CDR2 SQIVND (reference sequence). V was cut by 3 bases and J by 0 bases, with 18 bases left in between. The CDR3 is 17 residues long. DNA of the CDR3: TGTGCCAGTAGTATCCGAATGGCAGGGGGGTCCTCCTACGAGCAGTACTTC. As protein: CASSIRMAGGSSYEQYF. The variable domain in full, with the rest retrieved from reference TRBV19 and TRBJ2-7, is DGGITQSPKYLFRKEGQNVTLSCEQNLNHDAMYWYRQDPGQGLRLIYYSQIVNDFQKGDIAEGYSVSREKKESFPLTVTSAQKNPTAFYLCASSIRMAGGSSYEQYFGPGTRLTVT.

About this clone: Compared with germline, one end of the junction differs, possibly owing to a read error. This chain connects TRBV6-5 to TRBJ2-3; D gene uncertain. The CDR3 covers 13 residues. The V gene's germline CDR1 is MNHEY and CDR2 SVGAGI. The CDR3 sequence: CATSSVRTDTQYF. CDR3 nucleotide sequence: TGTGCCACCAGTTCGGTCAGGACAGATACGCAGTATTTT.

A word on this clone: Its ends do not fully match the called genes, so a read error is possible. The CDR3 region has the DNA TGTGCCAGCAGCCCCCGGGCGGGGGGCTCTGGGACCAACGTCCTGACTTTC. This sequence encodes CASSPRAGGSGTNVLTF. This chain joins TRBV11-2 and TRBJ2-6; 8 bases align to TRBD2. Germline V gives CDR1 SGHAT, CDR2 FQNNGV. The CDR3 extends over 17 amino acids.